The 19 T cell receptor beta chains given below trace back to one sample, sequenced in a study of Tregs in tolerant kidney transplant recipients. Their antigens are not known. Only in-frame clones appear in the TCRdb table, and some are missing; sequencing was by immunoSEQ multiplex PCR. The sample lists about 5,000 clones, under 45% occurring once. Source material: CD8+ T cells from blood cultured with allogeneic cells. The origin of the receptors is a human donor in good health.

This clone counts as large. The gene calls are TRBV30 and TRBJ2-3, with TRBD1 as a possible D gene (6 bases). The CDR3 is 14 residues long. The germline CDR1 and CDR2 sequences are GTSNPN and SVGIG (reference sequence). Trimming took off 2 bases at V and 6 bases at J, with 15 bases between the two ends. CDR3 sequence reads: CAWSPATGWDTQYF. CDR3 in DNA: TGTGCCTGGAGTCCCGCGACAGGATGGGATACGCAGTATTTT.

By frequency in the sample, this clone is medium-sized. This chain links TRBV15 with TRBJ1-1, with 8 bases identical to TRBD1. Germline lookup yields CDR1 LNHNV and CDR2 YYDKDF (reference sequence). Losses at the gene ends were 0 bases for V and 4 bases for J; bases not matched to a gene: 4. The CDR3 sequence is 15 residues long. CDR3 in DNA: TGTGCCACCAGCAGAGACAGGGGGCCGACCACTGAAGCTTTCTTT. Translated, it gives CATSRDRGPTTEAFF.

CDR3 nucleotide sequence: TGTGCCAGCAGTTATGGGGTGGGCACTGAAGCTTTCTTT. As protein: CASSYGVGTEAFF. The chain recombines TRBV6-6 with TRBJ1-1; no firm D call. The V end lost 3 bases, the J end lost 4 bases, and 9 bases lay between the germline ends. The CDR3 runs 13 residues. The germline V gene has CDR1 MNHNY and CDR2 SVGAGI (reference sequence).

This chain connects TRBV27 to TRBJ1-1; D gene unclear. V dropped 6 bases and J dropped 3 bases, with 14 bases sitting between them. This CDR3 has 14 amino acids. From germline, CDR1 is MNHEY and CDR2 SMNVEV (reference sequence). The CDR3: CASRPAAEDTEAFF. In DNA form, the CDR3 reads TGTGCCAGCAGGCCCGCGGCGGAGGACACTGAAGCTTTCTTT.

In its sample, this clone is medium-sized. The gene calls are TRBV30 and TRBJ2-1, with D possibly being TRBD2 (5 bases). Looked up from germline, CDR1 is GTSNPN and CDR2 is SVGIG (reference sequence). Between the trimmed V and J ends, which lost 0 bases and 10 bases, there was a span of 16 bases. The CDR3 runs 14 residues. CDR3 residues: CAWSVPPPAEEQFF. The CDR3 DNA sequence: TGTGCCTGGAGTGTACCCCCCCCAGCGGAGGAGCAGTTCTTC.

By frequency in the sample, this clone is medium-sized. The chain joins TRBV19 to TRBJ2-3; D unclear. The V and J ends lost 7 bases and 4 bases respectively, with 9 bases between them. The CDR3 spans 12 residues. CDR1 and CDR2 from the germline V gene are LNHDA and SQIVND (reference sequence). The CDR3 sequence: CASIRMADTQYF. DNA of the CDR3: TGTGCCAGTATCCGGATGGCAGATACGCAGTATTTT.

The rearrangement links TRBV29-1 to TRBJ2-1; 7 nucleotides agree with TRBD2. This CDR3 is built from 13 residues. V shed 7 bases, J shed 6 bases, and the junction held 9 bases outside the gene matches. Germline V gene data show CDR1 as SQVTM and CDR2 as ANQGSEA. CDR3 residues: CSGRLANTNEQFF. The CDR3 bases are TGCAGCGGGCGACTAGCTAATACCAATGAGCAGTTCTTC.

This clone was seen more than once but under ten times. The chain employs TRBV4-3 and TRBJ2-7, with D uncertain. The CDR3 consists of 17 residues. Trimming shortened V by 0 bases and J by 0 bases, and 15 bases separated the two germline ends. The V gene's germline CDR1 is LGHNA and CDR2 YSLEER. DNA of the CDR3: TGCGCCAGCAGCCAAGAAACCCCCAGAAGGAGCTCCTACGAGCAGTACTTC. Translation: CASSQETPRRSSYEQYF.

This clone ranks as medium-sized. The chain links TRBV6-5 to TRBJ1-1, with D unresolved. V dropped 2 bases and J dropped 0 bases, with 7 bases sitting between them. The CDR3 loop spans 14 amino acids. Germline V gives CDR1 MNHEY, CDR2 SVGAGI. CDR3 residues: CASSYVGMNTEAFF. The CDR3 coding sequence is TGTGCCAGCAGTTACGTGGGCATGAACACTGAAGCTTTCTTT.

This clone has more than one count but fewer than ten. This chain links TRBV6-6 with TRBJ1-1, with D hard to call. V lost 6 bases, J lost 4 bases, and 9 bases lay in between. The length of the CDR3 is 12 residues. The germline CDR1 and CDR2 sequences are MNHNY and SVGAGI (reference sequence). The CDR3 DNA reads TGTGCCAGCAGGACGGGAGGCACTGAAGCTTTCTTT. This sequence encodes CASRTGGTEAFF.

This clone was found a few times. The chain uses TRBV7-3 and TRBJ2-2; D may correspond to TRBD1 or TRBD2 (6 bases each). CDR1 SGHTA and CDR2 FQGTGA come from the germline V gene. CDR3 length equals 19 residues. V was cut by 1 base and J by 0 bases, with 18 bases left in between. The DNA of the CDR3 is TGTGCCAGCAGCTTAAAGGGGGGATGGCACCCCGCGAACACCGGGGAGCTGTTTTTT. Its protein is CASSLKGGWHPANTGELFF.

This clone was detected only a few times. The V call is TRBV6-6, the J call TRBJ2-7; D is unclear. The CDR3 extends over 12 amino acids. Trimming stripped 1 base from V and 5 bases from J, with 6 bases between. Germline V gene data show CDR1 as MNHNY and CDR2 as SVGAGI (reference sequence). The CDR3 region is CASSYFGNEQYF. The CDR3 DNA sequence: TGTGCCAGCAGTTACTTCGGCAACGAGCAGTACTTC.

V usage is TRBV6-5 and J usage is TRBJ2-7; D is perhaps TRBD2 (7 bases). V was clipped by 4 bases and J by 2 bases, with 15 bases between them. CDR1 and CDR2 (germline): MNHEY, SVGAGI. The CDR3 extends over 15 amino acids. Written as DNA, the CDR3 is TGTGCCAGCAGTTGGGGGGGGGCCGAGACCTACGAGCAGTACTTC. Protein sequence: CASSWGGAETYEQYF.

This chain links TRBV4-3 with TRBJ2-1, with D perhaps TRBD1 (5 bases). This CDR3 is built from 14 residues. The V end lost 0 bases, the J end lost 10 bases, and 13 bases lay between the germline ends. Germline V gene sequence: CDR1 LGHNA, CDR2 YSLEER. The CDR3 protein is CASSQDYMGREQFF. The CDR3 nucleotides are TGCGCCAGCAGCCAAGATTACATGGGGCGGGAGCAGTTCTTC.

The chain recombines TRBV5-1 with TRBJ1-1; D is uncertain. V shed 2 bases and J shed 7 bases, with 18 bases lying between them. From germline, CDR1 is SGHRS and CDR2 YFSETQ. The CDR3 has 15 amino acids. CDR3 region: CASSFRNRLSGEAFF. Written as DNA, the CDR3 is TGCGCCAGCAGCTTTCGAAATCGGCTCAGCGGTGAAGCTTTCTTT. The complete variable domain, with remaining parts taken from reference TRBV5-1 and TRBJ1-1, reads KAGVTQTPRYLIKTRGQQVTLSCSPISGHRSVSWYQQTPGQGLQFLFEYFSETQRNKGNFPGRFSGRQFSNSRSEMNVSTLELGDSALYLCASSFRNRLSGEAFFGQGTRLTVV.

This clone ranks as medium-sized. CDR3 sequence: CASSVGGREKLFF. The CDR3 DNA reads as TGTGCCAGCAGCGTAGGGGGACGAGAAAAACTGTTTTTT. The chain combines TRBV9 with TRBJ1-4, with a possible D match to TRBD1 (5 bases). The CDR3 consists of 13 residues. Deletions cut 0 bases from V and 8 bases from J, with 8 bases between. The germline V gene has CDR1 SGDLS and CDR2 YYNGEE.

This clone was seen only a few times. The chain carries TRBV15 and TRBJ1-2, with TRBD1 matching over 10 bases. Germline V gives CDR1 LNHNV, CDR2 YYDKDF (reference sequence). V gave up 0 bases and J gave up 7 bases; unmatched junction bases: 5. The CDR3 length is 15 residues. The CDR3 DNA is TGTGCCACCAGCAGAGATTTGGGACAGGGGCTTGGCTACACCTTC. Residues: CATSRDLGQGLGYTF.

CDR3 region: CASSAGGEASYEQYF. The CDR3 DNA sequence: TGTGCCAGCAGCGCTGGTGGGGAGGCCTCCTACGAGCAGTACTTC. This rearrangement joins TRBV27 to TRBJ2-7, with a weak D call TRBD2 (6 bases). CDR1 and CDR2 (germline): MNHEY, SMNVEV (reference sequence). Trimming took off 6 bases at V and 0 bases at J, with 15 bases between the two ends. CDR3 length: 15 residues.

Concerning this clone: Mismatch with germline at one junction end may stem from a read error. V gene TRBV7-3 combines with J gene TRBJ1-1; D unresolved. Germline V gene sequence: CDR1 SGHTA, CDR2 FQGTGA. The CDR3 is 13 residues long. The CDR3 loop reads CASSQALGPEAFF. CDR3 nucleotide sequence: TGCGCCAGCAGCCAAGCGTTGGGCCCTGAAGCTTTCTTT.